This T cell receptor (beta chain) was observed in a study of T cell changes during pregnancy in multiple sclerosis. The germline V gene encodes CDR1 SGHKS and CDR2 YYEKEE (reference sequence). V dropped 4 bases and J dropped 1; count of bases not matched to a gene: 14. The CDR3 is 18 amino acids. Clones were sequenced by immunoSEQ multiplex PCR, and TCRdb holds only the in-frame ones, with some missing. Of tens of thousands of clones in the sample, roughly 94% were seen once. Sequenced here: CD8+ T cells from peripheral blood mononuclear cells, sampled after pregnancy. This chain joins TRBV5-5 and TRBJ2-7, with TRBD2 matching over 10 bases. This receptor was taken from a female donor with multiple sclerosis, enrolled in a pregnancy study. This chain's CDR3 is CASSPHYSSGSGSYEQYF. CDR3 DNA: TGTGCCAGCAGCCCTCACTACTCTAGCGGGAGTGGATCCTACGAGCAGTACTTC.